One sample yielded the 12 T cell receptor beta chains listed below, sequenced in a study of CD8+ T cells in alopecia areata. cDNA serving as the sequencing template came from extracted, reverse transcribed RNA. Measured with immunoSEQ multiplex PCR; TCRdb has only the in-frame clones, and not every one. The table includes fewer than 110,000 clones, over 80% detected once. Treatment in this sample: oral pan-JAK inhibitor, 5-10 mg twice daily. Here the sequenced sample was CD8+ T cells sorted from blood, taken at week 24, from a patient treated with tofacitinib. Receptors were obtained from a human donor with alopecia areata.

This chain joins TRBV29-1 and TRBJ1-1; 10 positions agree with TRBD1. Germline V lookup: CDR1 SQVTM, CDR2 ANQGSEA. This CDR3 is 13 amino acids long. V lost 7 bases and J lost 7; bases outside the gene matches: 9. This chain's CDR3 is CSAVDRGLVEAFF. CDR3 nucleotides: TGCAGCGCTGTAGACAGGGGGCTGGTTGAAGCTTTCTTT.

The chain is built from TRBV27 and TRBJ2-7; D is ambiguous. V lost 3 bases, J lost 0 bases, and 6 bases lay in between. The CDR3 is 13 residues long. Germline V gene sequence: CDR1 MNHEY, CDR2 SMNVEV (reference sequence). The DNA of the CDR3 is TGTGCCAGCAGTTTTAGGAGCTCCTACGAGCAGTACTTC. This codes for CASSFRSSYEQYF.

J is TRBJ2-7 and V is TRBV6-1; D not certain. Trimming took 2 bases from V and 6 from J, leaving 11 bases between them. This CDR3 is built from 13 residues. Germline V gene sequence: CDR1 MNHNS, CDR2 SASEGT. The CDR3 is CASSEYPYFEQYF. CDR3 sequence (DNA): TGTGCCAGCAGTGAATATCCCTATTTCGAGCAGTACTTC.

In this sample, this clone turned up a few times. The CDR3 region has the DNA TGTGCCAGCAGCGTTTCGACAGCCTCCTACGAGCAGTACTTC. Residues: CASSVSTASYEQYF. The chain has TRBV7-9 and TRBJ2-7, with D perhaps matching TRBD1 (5 bases). CDR3 length: 14 residues. Trimming removed 5 bases at V and 0 bases at J, with 11 bases between. Germline V gene lookup returns CDR1 SEHNR and CDR2 FQNEAQ (reference sequence).

The table lists this clone with a few counts. The chain carries TRBV6-4 and TRBJ2-3, with 8 positions matching TRBD2. The CDR3 covers 15 residues. Germline lookup yields CDR1 MRHNA and CDR2 SNTAGT. The V segment lost 3 bases and the J segment 3 bases; nucleotides outside the gene matches: 5. The CDR3 region is CASSESSGTTDTQYF. The CDR3 DNA is TGTGCCAGCAGTGAAAGTAGCGGGACAACAGATACGCAGTATTTT.

This clone was observed a few times. This chain connects TRBV27 to TRBJ2-3; TRBD2 is a possible D gene (5 bases). The V end lost 3 bases, the J end lost 1 base, and 11 bases lay between the germline ends. CDR1 is MNHEY, CDR2 SMNVEV, per germline (reference sequence). This CDR3 is built from 15 residues. The CDR3 DNA sequence: TGTGCCAGCAGTTTTCTCGGGGTAGGCACAGATACGCAGTATTTT. Translation: CASSFLGVGTDTQYF.

The chain uses TRBV4-1 and TRBJ2-3; 7 bases map to TRBD2. Per the germline V gene, CDR1 is MGHRA and CDR2 is YSYEKL. The CDR3 covers 17 residues. V dropped 8 bases and J dropped 6; count of bases not matched to a gene: 20. CDR3 DNA sequence: TGCGCCAGCGCATGTCCCCCTGGGGAGGGACGGGAGGATACGCAGTATTTT. Its protein is CASACPPGEGREDTQYF.

V is TRBV5-4 and J is TRBJ2-1; 7 nucleotides agree with TRBD1. Germline lookup yields CDR1 SGHNT and CDR2 YYREEE (reference sequence). The CDR3 is 15 residues long. V shed 1 base, J shed 3 bases, and the junction held 4 bases outside the gene matches. CDR3 loop: CASSLRQGIYNEQFF. In DNA, the CDR3 is TGTGCCAGCAGCTTGCGACAGGGAATCTACAATGAGCAGTTCTTC.

The rearrangement uses TRBV11-2 and TRBJ2-3, with a possible D match to TRBD2 (6 bases). This CDR3 contains 16 residues. Germline V gene sequence: CDR1 SGHAT, CDR2 FQNNGV. Trimming shortened V by 2 bases and J by 5 bases, and 17 bases separated the two germline ends. The CDR3 DNA reads TGTGCCAGCAGCTTAACGGGACTTGGAAAAGGAGATACGCAGTATTTT. Amino acid sequence: CASSLTGLGKGDTQYF.

This chain connects TRBV7-2 to TRBJ2-5; D remains unclear. The germline CDR1 and CDR2 sequences are SGHTA and FQGNSA. The CDR3 runs to 15 residues. Between the trimmed V and J ends, which lost 5 bases and 5 bases, there was a span of 18 bases. The CDR3 sequence: CASSLPVGQLETQYF. The CDR3 nucleotides read TGTGCCAGCAGCCTCCCCGTGGGTCAGTTGGAGACCCAGTACTTC.

The V and J genes are TRBV27 and TRBJ1-1, with 7 bases identical to TRBD1. The CDR3 covers 13 residues. The V gene end was trimmed by 6 bases and the J gene end by 4 bases; junction bases not matched to a gene: 5. Germline V gene data show CDR1 as MNHEY and CDR2 as SMNVEV (reference sequence). CDR3 in DNA: TGTGCCAGCAGGGGGGACAGTGGCACTGAAGCTTTCTTT. Translated: CASRGDSGTEAFF.

The chain joins TRBV4-3 to TRBJ1-5; the D is unclear. This CDR3 has 16 residues. In germline, CDR1 is LGHNA, CDR2 YSLEER. Trimming removed 1 base at V and 0 bases at J, with 10 bases between. The CDR3 reads CASSQGLADSNQPQHF. The CDR3 bases are TGCGCCAGCAGCCAAGGATTGGCAGATAGCAATCAGCCCCAGCATTTT.